This is a list of T cell receptor beta chains from one sample in a study of identical twins. Via MiXCR, TCRdb re-called the 5' RACE reads, giving one row per CDR3 protein. The table lists 500,000 to 650,000 distinct CDR3 sequences, about a fifth of them singletons, with approximately 0.52% in the top ten. The sample was also linked to a second study, of yellow fever vaccine responses in identical twins.

The specimen sequenced was CD4+ T cells sorted from blood. These receptors all stem from a woman aged 18-29 years in good health. Each CDR3 is given with its conserved first and last residue.

V: TRBV27; length: 14; CDR3: CASSPGLARNEQFF
V: TRBV10-3; length: 14; CDR3: CAIGLAGRTDTQYF
V: TRBV19; length: 15; CDR3: CASSMDRGSNQPQHF
V: TRBV2; length: 12; CDR3: CAGSGNTGELFF
V: TRBV5-1; length: 15; CDR3: CASSLMTGEVGEQYF
V: TRBV7-9; length: 14; CDR3: CASSKTGLVNEQFF
V: TRBV24-1; length: 12; CDR3: CATSDFKDTQYF
V: TRBV11-3; length: 14; CDR3: CASSLIGLVETQYF
V: TRBV3-1; length: 17; CDR3: CASSQVVTGGPVYEQYF
V: TRBV9; length: 15; CDR3: CASAAGPSSYNEQFF
V: TRBV20-1; length: 16; CDR3: CSARRGYGGAYNEQFF
V: TRBV5-1; length: 15; CDR3: CASSLDGRQNTEAFF
V: TRBV5-1; length: 14; CDR3: CASSLGQYEETQYF
V: TRBV24-1; length: 13; CDR3: CATSAQGNEKLFF
V: TRBV28; length: 13; CDR3: CATRHGGGQPQHF
V: TRBV7-9; length: 12; CDR3: CASSLFNSPLHF
V: TRBV12-3/TRBV12-4; length: 15; CDR3: CASSSLSGKTYEQYF
V: TRBV12-3/TRBV12-4; length: 11; CDR3: CASSPASGLYF
V: TRBV6-1; length: 16; CDR3: CASSETQDRGNTEAFF
V: TRBV6-5; length: 15; CDR3: CASSYGTGAYNEQFF
V: TRBV3-1; length: 15; CDR3: CASSQGGSSRDTQYF
V: TRBV6-5; length: 14; CDR3: CASSLPGRTYEQYF
V: TRBV11-3; length: 14; CDR3: CASSFNRNQETQYF
V: TRBV4-2; length: 16; CDR3: CASSQDGDRGDYEQYF
V: TRBV7-9; length: 16; CDR3: CASSSSGLAGANEQFF
V: TRBV19; length: 16; CDR3: CASSLDRGENTGELFF
V: TRBV20-1; length: 13; CDR3: CSASDPRNTEAFF
V: TRBV12-3/TRBV12-4; length: 13; CDR3: CASSLKYGREQFF
V: TRBV5-1; length: 15; CDR3: CASSGRGGVYNEQFF
V: TRBV20-1; length: 14; CDR3: CSASRAGGTDTQYF
V: TRBV12-3/TRBV12-4; length: 14; CDR3: CASSWTGVRNTIYF
V: TRBV5-1; length: 14; CDR3: CASSEGVQGNTIYF
V: TRBV24-1; length: 14; CDR3: CATSDRDRKNIQYF
V: TRBV19; length: 15; CDR3: CASSISSGGTYEQYF
V: TRBV5-1; length: 14; CDR3: CASSLTSGSYEQYF
V: TRBV5-1; length: 17; CDR3: CATPGLAGGPSYNEQFF
V: TRBV12-5; length: 11; CDR3: CASVQNTEAFF
V: TRBV7-8; length: 17; CDR3: CASSLIVASGNTGELFF
V: TRBV11-2; length: 16; CDR3: CASSLKRGRDTDTQYF
V: TRBV5-1; length: 15; CDR3: CASSLGGWGVPEAFF
V: TRBV5-5; length: 16; CDR3: CASSLAPGPGTGELFF
V: TRBV5-1; length: 18; CDR3: CASSLAPPGEKSTDTQYF
V: TRBV7-8; length: 16; CDR3: CASSLEALAGGNEQFF
V: TRBV10-3; length: 15; CDR3: CAISESPRNTGELFF
V: TRBV28; length: 14; CDR3: CASSFAGGNTEAFF
V: TRBV4-1; length: 15; CDR3: CASSQELAGVGEQYF
V: TRBV27; length: 15; CDR3: CASTRGQGAGSPLHF
V: TRBV20-1; length: 15; CDR3: CSARIPGQLTDTQYF
V: TRBV2; length: 14; CDR3: CASIWDANTGELFF
V: TRBV5-1; length: 17; CDR3: CASAGTSESANTGELFF
V: TRBV29-1; length: 17; CDR3: CSVETGTSKVYQETQYF